The entry below describes one T cell receptor beta chain. It lacks a known antigen. This entry comes from a study of CXCR3-negative and CXCR3-positive naive CD8 T cells (dated by TCRdb to the late 2010s). General notes on the study: In total, about 135 million TRB reads were obtained, corresponding to roughly 1.5 +/- 0.3 million reads per library. Diversity and physicochemical repertoire analyses covered about a dozen donors pooled from two independent experiments. For the TRBV-TRBJ cluster analysis, the naive subsets came from a handful of donors, while the memory cells came from 3 donors. Study-wide findings and limitations: CXCR3 expression partially decreased after cryopreservation, so most assays used freshly isolated PBMCs. TRBV-TRBJ usage was similar between naive CXCR3-negative and CXCR3-positive cells from the same donor, while memory cells showed distinct patterns. Repertoire diversity was comparably high in both naive subsets but much lower in memory CD8+ T cells. TRB CDR3s from CXCR3-positive naive cells showed higher hydrophobicity (lower Kidera factor 4), lower energy, and higher strength and volume indices than CXCR3-negative naive cells. Because surface CD5, which is linked to self-reactivity in mice, was comparable between the naive subsets, TCR interaction strength was also inferred from TRB CDR3 physicochemical properties.

For every CD8+ T cell subset, over 250,000 cells were flow-sorted straight into RLT lysis buffer, and each subset was sorted in triplicate. To exclude memory contaminants, naive CD8+ T cells were stringently defined as CD45RO-CCR7+CD27+CD95-. Peripheral blood mononuclear cells were isolated from buffy coats using standard density gradient centrifugation. Naive CXCR3-negative and CXCR3-positive CD8+ T cells were flow-sorted on a FACSAria III. Total RNA was extracted from sorted cells with an RNeasy Mini Kit. The instrument was a NextSeq 550. The Human TCR Profiling Kit (MiLaboratory) was used to prepare UMI-labeled 5' RACE TRB cDNA libraries. The full amount of extracted RNA was used for cDNA synthesis, and the full amount of resulting cDNA was used for PCR amplification. Libraries were prepared in parallel using an identical number of PCR cycles. In the original analysis: With a requirement of at least two reads per UMI, MIGEC and MiXCR extracted about 57,000 +/- 9,900 unique UMI-labeled TRB cDNA molecules per library. An average of roughly 40,000 +/- 10,000 functional in-frame TRB CDR3 nucleotide clonotypes without stop codons was found per library. After downsampling to 5000 UMI-labeled TRB molecules per sample, diversity metrics, including normalized Shannon-Wiener and Chao1, were computed in VDJtools. VDJtools computed clonotype-size-weighted physicochemical properties of the central five CDR3 residues: interaction energy, strength, volume and Kidera factor 4. TCRdb reprocessed the reads, so every CDR3 protein sequence counts as one entry and DNA is not shown. The V and J calls were not made by the authors but by TCRdb's processing. The table held for this sample gives about 89,000 distinct CDR3 sequences. The ten largest clones represent approximately 0.5% of the sample.

The sample taken for sequencing was naive CXCR3+ CD8+ T cells from blood. Sample cell subset or site, as interpreted from the label and publication: CD45RO-CCR7+CD27+CD95- naive CD8+ T cells expressing CXCR3 (TNR3+). The clonotype was recovered from a human donor in good health. Some clones in this sample may be carry-over from other donors' samples.

The CDR3 region has the sequence CASSFRSEQFF. The chain was built from TRBV11-2 and TRBJ2-1. CDR1 and CDR2 (SGHAT, FQNNGV) derive from the germline V gene. Including the terminal cysteine and phenylalanine, the CDR3 comprises 11 residues. The protein alone is recorded here.